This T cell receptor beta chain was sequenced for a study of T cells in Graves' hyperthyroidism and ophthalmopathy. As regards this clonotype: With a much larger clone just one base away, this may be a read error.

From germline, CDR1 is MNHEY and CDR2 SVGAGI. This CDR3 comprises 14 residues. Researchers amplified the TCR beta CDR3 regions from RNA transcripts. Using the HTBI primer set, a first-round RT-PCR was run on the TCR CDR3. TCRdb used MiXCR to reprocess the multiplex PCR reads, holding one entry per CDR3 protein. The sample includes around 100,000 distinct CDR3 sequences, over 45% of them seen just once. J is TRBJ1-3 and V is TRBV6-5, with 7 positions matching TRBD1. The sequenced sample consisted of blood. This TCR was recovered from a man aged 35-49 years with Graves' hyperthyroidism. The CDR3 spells CAGRSGGSGNTIYF. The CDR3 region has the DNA TGTGCCGGCAGATCAGGGGGCTCTGGAAACACCATATATTTT.